This T cell receptor beta chain was captured by sequencing in a study of cytomegalovirus exposure and HLA in healthy donors. General observations from the study: Researchers reported that a few CMV-associated chains were confirmed in vitro as CMV antigen-specific. One later analysis reportedly identified an Asian-associated ancestry cluster that showed fewer N-insertions than the roughly 720-donor mean.

This CDR3 region has 12 residues. Trimming took 4 bases from V and 4 from J, leaving 8 bases between them. From germline, CDR1 is LNHDA and CDR2 SQIVND (reference sequence). With regard to this clone: What it binds is not known.

The PCR employed 60 Vbeta primers together with 13 Jbeta primers. Method: immunoSEQ multiplex PCR; TCRdb's copy keeps in-frame clones and lacks some. The listing records 200,000 or so clones. Every donor was a healthy person donating bone marrow. The TCR was taken from a boy aged 5-17 years in good health and CMV-seronegative. J is TRBJ2-7 and V is TRBV19; D is possibly TRBD2 (5 bases). The sequenced sample was PBMCs. CDR3: CASSNRGYEQYF. In DNA, the CDR3 is TGTGCCAGTAGTAATCGGGGTTACGAGCAGTACTTC.